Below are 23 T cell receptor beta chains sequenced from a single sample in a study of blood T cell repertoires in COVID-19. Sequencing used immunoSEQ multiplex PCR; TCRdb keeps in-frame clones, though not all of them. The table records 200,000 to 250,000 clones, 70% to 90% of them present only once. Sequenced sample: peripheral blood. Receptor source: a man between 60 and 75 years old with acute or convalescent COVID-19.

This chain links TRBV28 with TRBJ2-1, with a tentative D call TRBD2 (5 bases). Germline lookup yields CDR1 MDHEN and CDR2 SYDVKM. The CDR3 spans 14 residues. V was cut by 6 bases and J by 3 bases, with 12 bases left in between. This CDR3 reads CASSRYRDYNEQFF. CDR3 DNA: TGTGCCAGCAGCCGGTACCGGGACTACAATGAGCAGTTCTTC. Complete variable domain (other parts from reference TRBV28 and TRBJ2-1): DVKVTQSSRYLVKRTGEKVFLECVQDMDHENMFWYRQDPGLGLRLIYFSYDVKMKEKGDIPEGYSVSREKKERFSLILESASTNQTSMYLCASSRYRDYNEQFFGPGTRLTVL.

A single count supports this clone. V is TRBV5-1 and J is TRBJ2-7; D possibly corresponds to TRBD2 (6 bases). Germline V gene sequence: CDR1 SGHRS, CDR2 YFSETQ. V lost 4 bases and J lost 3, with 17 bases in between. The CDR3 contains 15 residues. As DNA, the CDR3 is TGCGCCAGCAGCGTAAGTGGCGGAGGGCTCTACGAGCAGTACTTC. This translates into CASSVSGGGLYEQYF.

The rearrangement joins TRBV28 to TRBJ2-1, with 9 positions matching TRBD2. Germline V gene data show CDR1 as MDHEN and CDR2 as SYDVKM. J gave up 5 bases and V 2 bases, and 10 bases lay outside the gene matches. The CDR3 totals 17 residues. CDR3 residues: CASSLPGSSGIHNEQFF. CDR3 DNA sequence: TGTGCCAGCAGTTTACCGGGATCTAGCGGGATCCACAATGAGCAGTTCTTC.

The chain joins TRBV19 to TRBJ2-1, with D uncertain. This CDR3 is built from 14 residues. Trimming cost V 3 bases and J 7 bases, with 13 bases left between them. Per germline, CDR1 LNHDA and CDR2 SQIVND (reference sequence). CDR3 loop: CASSMSRSRNEQFF. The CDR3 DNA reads TGTGCCAGTAGTATGAGTAGATCCAGGAATGAGCAGTTCTTC.

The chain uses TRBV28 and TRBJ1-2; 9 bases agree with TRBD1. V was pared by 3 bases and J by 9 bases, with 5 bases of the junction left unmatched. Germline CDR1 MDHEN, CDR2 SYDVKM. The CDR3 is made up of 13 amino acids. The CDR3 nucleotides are TGTGCCAGCAGTTTGGGACAGGGTAGGAGCTACACCTTC. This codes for CASSLGQGRSYTF.

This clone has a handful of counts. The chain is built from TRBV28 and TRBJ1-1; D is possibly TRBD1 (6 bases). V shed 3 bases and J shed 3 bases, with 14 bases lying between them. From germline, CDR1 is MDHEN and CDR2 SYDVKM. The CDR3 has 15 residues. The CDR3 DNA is TGTGCCAGCAGTTTTCCTCCCAGGGGAGACACTGAAGCTTTCTTT. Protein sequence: CASSFPPRGDTEAFF.

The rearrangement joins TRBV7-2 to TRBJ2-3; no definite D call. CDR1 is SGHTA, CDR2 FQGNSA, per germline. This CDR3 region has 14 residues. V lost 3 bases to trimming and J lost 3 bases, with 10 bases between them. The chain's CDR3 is CASSFAESTDTQYF. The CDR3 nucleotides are TGTGCCAGCAGCTTTGCCGAGTCGACAGATACGCAGTATTTT. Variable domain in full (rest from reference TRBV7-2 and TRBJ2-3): GAGVSQSPSNKVTEKGKDVELRCDPISGHTALYWYRQSLGQGLEFLIYFQGNSAPDKSGLPSDRFSAERTGGSVSTLTIQRTQQEDSAVYLCASSFAESTDTQYFGPGTRLTVL.

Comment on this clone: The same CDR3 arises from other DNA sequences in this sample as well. The CDR3 region is CAWSVGGGTDTQYF. For the CDR3, the DNA is TGTGCCTGGAGTGTAGGTGGGGGGACAGATACGCAGTATTTT. This chain links TRBV30 with TRBJ2-3; a possible D gene is TRBD2 (6 bases). CDR3 length equals 14 residues. CDR1 and CDR2 (germline): GTSNPN, SVGIG (reference sequence). V lost 0 bases, J lost 3 bases, and 10 bases lay in between.

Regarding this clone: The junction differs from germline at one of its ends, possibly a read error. CDR3 DNA sequence: TGTGCTAGCAGCGCGACACAGGGGTTGGGAGAGACCCAGTACTTC. It specifies CASSATQGLGETQYF. The chain has TRBV7-7 and TRBJ2-5; 7 nucleotides agree with TRBD1. The CDR3 has 15 amino acids. Germline loops: CDR1 SSHAT, CDR2 FNYEAQ (reference sequence).

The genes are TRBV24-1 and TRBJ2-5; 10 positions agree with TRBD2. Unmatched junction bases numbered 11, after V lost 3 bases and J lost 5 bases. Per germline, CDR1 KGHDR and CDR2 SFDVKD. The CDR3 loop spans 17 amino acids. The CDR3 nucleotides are TGTGCCACCAGTGATCTCCGGGGAGCGGGAGGGCCCGAGACCCAGTACTTC. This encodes CATSDLRGAGGPETQYF.

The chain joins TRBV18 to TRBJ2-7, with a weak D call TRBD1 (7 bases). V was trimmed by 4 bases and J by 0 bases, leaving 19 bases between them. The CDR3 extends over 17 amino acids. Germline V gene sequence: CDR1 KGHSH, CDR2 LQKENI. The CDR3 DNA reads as TGTGCCAGCTCACGAGCCCAGGGGGGAAGGGTCTCCTACGAGCAGTACTTC. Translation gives CASSRAQGGRVSYEQYF.

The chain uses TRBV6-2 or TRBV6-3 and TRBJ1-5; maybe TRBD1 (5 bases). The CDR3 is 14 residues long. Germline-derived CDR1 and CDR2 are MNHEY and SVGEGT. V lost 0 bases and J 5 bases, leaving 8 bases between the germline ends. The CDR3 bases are TGTGCCAGCAGTTACTCGGGGCCTTATCAGCCCCAGCATTTT. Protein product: CASSYSGPYQPQHF.

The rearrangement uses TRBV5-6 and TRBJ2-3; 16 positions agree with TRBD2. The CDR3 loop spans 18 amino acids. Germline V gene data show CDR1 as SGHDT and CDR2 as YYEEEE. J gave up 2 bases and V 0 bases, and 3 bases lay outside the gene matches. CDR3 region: CASSLAGTSGRVTDTQYF. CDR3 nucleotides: TGTGCCAGCAGCTTGGCTGGGACTAGCGGGAGGGTCACAGATACGCAGTATTTT.

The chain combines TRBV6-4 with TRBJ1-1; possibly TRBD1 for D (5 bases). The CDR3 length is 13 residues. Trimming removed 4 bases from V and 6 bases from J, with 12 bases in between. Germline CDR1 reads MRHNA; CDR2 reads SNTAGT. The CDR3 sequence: CASSVGQGSEAFF. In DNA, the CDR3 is TGTGCCAGCAGTGTAGGGCAGGGCTCTGAAGCTTTCTTT.

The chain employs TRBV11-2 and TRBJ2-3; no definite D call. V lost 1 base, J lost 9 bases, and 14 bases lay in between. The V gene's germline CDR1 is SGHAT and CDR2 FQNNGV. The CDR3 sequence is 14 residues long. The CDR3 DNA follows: TGTGCCAGCAGCTTAGGAGGCCGGGTTTCCACGCAGTATTTT. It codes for CASSLGGRVSTQYF.

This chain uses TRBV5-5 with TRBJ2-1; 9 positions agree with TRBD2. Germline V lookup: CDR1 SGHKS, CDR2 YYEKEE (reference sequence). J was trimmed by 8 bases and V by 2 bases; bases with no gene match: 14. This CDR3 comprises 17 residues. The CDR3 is CASSFSLAGAQVDEQFF. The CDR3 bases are TGTGCCAGCAGCTTCTCCTTAGCGGGAGCCCAGGTCGATGAGCAGTTCTTC.

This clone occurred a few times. The CDR3 protein is CASSLRGSGEKLFF. The CDR3 DNA reads TGTGCCAGTAGCCTACGGGGATCGGGTGAAAAACTGTTTTTT. V and J are TRBV19 and TRBJ1-4; the D is unclear. In germline, CDR1 is LNHDA, CDR2 SQIVND (reference sequence). The CDR3 totals 14 residues. V was shortened by 6 bases and J by 7 bases, with 15 bases between the two germline ends. The entire variable domain, with the rest obtained from reference TRBV19 and TRBJ1-4, is as follows: DGGITQSPKYLFRKEGQNVTLSCEQNLNHDAMYWYRQDPGQGLRLIYYSQIVNDFQKGDIAEGYSVSREKKESFPLTVTSAQKNPTAFYLCASSLRGSGEKLFFGSGTQLSVL.

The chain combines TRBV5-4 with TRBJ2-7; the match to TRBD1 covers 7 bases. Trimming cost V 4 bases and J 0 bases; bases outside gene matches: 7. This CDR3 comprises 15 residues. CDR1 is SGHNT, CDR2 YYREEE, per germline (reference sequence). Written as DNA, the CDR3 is TGTGCCAGCAGCAAACCGGGACAGAACTCCTACGAGCAGTACTTC. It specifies CASSKPGQNSYEQYF.

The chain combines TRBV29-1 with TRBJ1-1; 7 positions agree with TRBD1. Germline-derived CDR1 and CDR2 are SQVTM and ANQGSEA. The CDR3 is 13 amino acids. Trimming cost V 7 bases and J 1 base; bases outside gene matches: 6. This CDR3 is CSGETGRNTEAFF. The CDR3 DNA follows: TGCAGCGGGGAGACAGGGAGGAACACTGAAGCTTTCTTT.

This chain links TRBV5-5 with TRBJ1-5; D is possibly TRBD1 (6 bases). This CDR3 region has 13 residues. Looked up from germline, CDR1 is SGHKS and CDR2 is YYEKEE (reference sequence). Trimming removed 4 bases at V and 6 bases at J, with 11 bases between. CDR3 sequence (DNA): TGTGCCAGCAGCCCCGACAGGTTTCAGCCCCAGCATTTT. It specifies CASSPDRFQPQHF.

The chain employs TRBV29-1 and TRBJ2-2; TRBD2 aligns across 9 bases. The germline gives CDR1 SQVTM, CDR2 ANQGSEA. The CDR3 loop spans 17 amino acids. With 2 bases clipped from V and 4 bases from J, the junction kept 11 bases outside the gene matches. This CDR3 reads CSVELGWLAGSTGELFF. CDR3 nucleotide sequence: TGCAGCGTTGAACTGGGTTGGCTAGCGGGATCCACCGGGGAGCTGTTTTTT.

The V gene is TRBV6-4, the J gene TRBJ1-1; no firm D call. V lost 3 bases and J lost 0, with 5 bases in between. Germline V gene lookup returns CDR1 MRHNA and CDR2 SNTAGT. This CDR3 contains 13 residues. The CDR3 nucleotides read TGTGCCAGCAGTGAAACAGTGAACACTGAAGCTTTCTTT. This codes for CASSETVNTEAFF.

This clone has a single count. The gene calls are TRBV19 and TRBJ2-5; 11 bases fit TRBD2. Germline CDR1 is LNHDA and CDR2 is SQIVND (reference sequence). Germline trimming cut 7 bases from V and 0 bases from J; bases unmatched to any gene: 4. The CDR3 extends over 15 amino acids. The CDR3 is CASTRTSGYQETQYF. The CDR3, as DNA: TGTGCCAGTACCAGGACTAGCGGGTACCAAGAGACCCAGTACTTC.